The 21 T cell receptor beta chains presented below share a single source sample, sequenced in a study of blood T cells in healthy people across ages. For the second PCR, which ran for about 7 to 11 cycles, a sample-barcoded 5' primer and a J-beta primer mix were used. One entry per CDR3 protein results from TCRdb running MiXCR on the 5' RACE reads. The repertoire holds roughly 1.5 million distinct CDR3 sequences, with 35% to 45% as singletons. The sequenced material came from blood. The receptors originated from a woman aged 18 to 35 in good health.

The chain combines TRBV10-3 with TRBJ2-5; TRBD1 aligns across 10 bases. Germline V gives CDR1 ENHRY, CDR2 SYGVKD. The CDR3 contains 14 residues. V lost 7 bases to trimming and J lost 11 bases; unmatched junction nucleotides: 13. CDR3 amino acids: CAIKWDRGYNEQYF. The DNA for the CDR3 is TGTGCCATCAAATGGGACAGGGGTTACAATGAGCAGTACTTC.

The chain has TRBV27 and TRBJ1-1, with D unclear. The CDR3 loop spans 15 amino acids. Germline CDR1 reads MNHEY; CDR2 reads SMNVEV (reference sequence). Trimming pared 4 bases from V and 0 bases from J, leaving 12 bases between. CDR3 DNA: TGTGCCAGCAGTTCCTTAATGAGCATGAACACTGAAGCTTTCTTT. Translated, it gives CASSSLMSMNTEAFF.

V gene TRBV7-2 combines with J gene TRBJ2-1; TRBD2 matches 8 bases. Germline V gene lookup returns CDR1 SGHTA and CDR2 FQGNSA. The CDR3 extends over 15 amino acids. The V gene end was trimmed by 7 bases and the J gene end by 4 bases; junction bases not matched to a gene: 9. The CDR3 nucleotides are TGTGCCAGCATTCGGAGGGCTAGCGGGTACAATGAGCAGTTCTTC. Protein sequence: CASIRRASGYNEQFF.

This chain joins TRBV29-1 and TRBJ2-4, with 7 bases aligning to TRBD2. This CDR3 comprises 14 residues. From germline, CDR1 is SQVTM and CDR2 ANQGSEA. V lost 4 bases to trimming and J lost 1 base; unmatched junction nucleotides: 4. The CDR3 nucleotides read TGCAGCGTTGTGAGCGGGGTCGCCAAAAACATTCAGTACTTC. As protein: CSVVSGVAKNIQYF.

This clonotype was found a few times. The V call is TRBV27, the J call TRBJ1-4; no definite D call. Germline V gene sequence: CDR1 MNHEY, CDR2 SMNVEV (reference sequence). The CDR3 length is 14 residues. Trimming removed 5 bases at V and 0 bases at J, with 7 bases between. The CDR3 sequence is CASSRLATNEKLFF. For the CDR3, the DNA is TGTGCCAGCAGTCGACTTGCAACTAATGAAAAACTGTTTTTT. The variable domain in full, completed from reference TRBV27 and TRBJ1-4, reads EAQVTQNPRYLITVTGKKLTVTCSQNMNHEYMSWYRQDPGLGLRQIYYSMNVEVTDKGDVPEGYKVSRKEKRNFPLILESPSPNQTSLYFCASSRLATNEKLFFGSGTQLSVL.

The chain joins TRBV7-2 to TRBJ2-7; weak D call: TRBD2 (5 bases). The V end lost 5 bases, the J end lost 3 bases, and 11 bases lay between the germline ends. Per the germline V gene, CDR1 is SGHTA and CDR2 is FQGNSA. The CDR3 runs to 13 residues. As DNA, the CDR3 is TGTGCCAGCAGCCCTAGCTTTCACTACGAGCAGTACTTC. It encodes CASSPSFHYEQYF.

This clonotype was observed a handful of times. The gene calls are TRBV10-3 and TRBJ2-1; 7 bases map to TRBD2. Matching the DNA end better, TRBJ2-7 makes the J call doubtful. This CDR3 contains 14 residues. Germline V lookup: CDR1 ENHRY, CDR2 SYGVKD. The DNA for the CDR3 is TGTGCCATCAGTGTTGGTAGCGGGCCCAATGAGCAGTACTTC. This sequence encodes CAISVGSGPNEQYF.

This clonotype was seen a handful of times. The rearrangement links TRBV10-3 to TRBJ2-7; D is unclear. V shed 10 bases and J shed 4 bases, with 17 bases lying between them. Germline V gene data show CDR1 as ENHRY and CDR2 as SYGVKD. This CDR3 comprises 13 residues. CDR3 DNA sequence: TGTGCCACCTCGCCAGGCACGATATACGAGCAGTACTTC. This gives the protein CATSPGTIYEQYF.

The chain recombines TRBV5-1 with TRBJ2-1; D is possibly TRBD2 (6 bases). Looked up from germline, CDR1 is SGHRS and CDR2 is YFSETQ. Trimming removed 4 bases from V and 8 bases from J, with 22 bases in between. This CDR3 comprises 16 residues. The CDR3: CASSPSGDSSSHEQFF. CDR3 nucleotides: TGCGCCAGCAGCCCCTCGGGGGACTCGTCGTCCCATGAGCAGTTCTTC.

On this clonotype: The junction does not match germline at one end; this may be a read error. The V call is TRBV6-2 or TRBV6-3, the J call TRBJ1-2; 7 bases are shared with TRBD1. The CDR3 extends over 15 amino acids. The germline V gene has CDR1 MNHEY and CDR2 SVGEGT. The CDR3 here is CAGRGGGSAYYGYTF. The CDR3 DNA reads TGTGCCGGCAGAGGAGGGGGCAGCGCCTACTATGGCTACACCTTC.

This clonotype was detected only a few times. V usage is TRBV29-1 and J usage is TRBJ1-1, with D perhaps matching TRBD1 (6 bases). This CDR3 region has 13 residues. The germline CDR1 and CDR2 sequences are SQVTM and ANQGSEA. Trimming shortened V by 2 bases and J by 6 bases, and 13 bases separated the two germline ends. DNA of the CDR3: TGCAGCGTTGAACTGGAGGGACAACCTGAAGCTTTCTTT. Translated, it gives CSVELEGQPEAFF.

V and J are TRBV4-1 and TRBJ2-3; 8 nucleotides match TRBD2. The CDR3 has 17 residues. The germline CDR1 and CDR2 sequences are MGHRA and YSYEKL. Trimming removed 0 bases from V and 6 bases from J; junction bases left unmatched: 11. Here the CDR3 DNA reads TGCGCCAGCAGCCAAGATAAGTGGGGACTAGTGCCCGATACGCAGTATTTT. Protein product: CASSQDKWGLVPDTQYF.

The chain combines TRBV27 with TRBJ1-1, with a weak D call TRBD1 (5 bases). V lost 6 bases and J lost 4, with 15 bases in between. This CDR3 spans 14 amino acids. The germline gives CDR1 MNHEY, CDR2 SMNVEV (reference sequence). DNA of the CDR3: TGTGCCAGCAGGGGGACCGGGACGGGCACTGAAGCTTTCTTT. It encodes CASRGTGTGTEAFF.

V usage is TRBV28 and J usage is TRBJ1-3; TRBD1 matches 7 bases. CDR3 length: 15 amino acids. V shed 6 bases, J shed 3 bases, and the junction held 8 bases outside the gene matches. CDR1 MDHEN and CDR2 SYDVKM come from the germline V gene. The CDR3 reads CASSLTGRVGNTIYF. The CDR3 coding sequence is TGTGCCAGCAGCCTGACAGGGAGAGTTGGAAACACCATATATTTT.

This clonotype showed up just a few times. V gene TRBV12-3 or TRBV12-4 combines with J gene TRBJ2-1; a weak D match, TRBD2 (6 bases). CDR3 length: 16 residues. Trimming stripped 5 bases from V and 3 bases from J, with 17 bases between. CDR3 region: CASSPPPGGVYNEQFF. The CDR3 nucleotides read TGTGCCAGCAGTCCCCCCCCTGGCGGGGTCTACAATGAGCAGTTCTTC.

In its sample, this clonotype was seen a few times. The V and J genes are TRBV29-1 and TRBJ2-3; 16 positions agree with TRBD2. V lost 7 bases to trimming and J lost 9 bases; unmatched junction nucleotides: 13. Germline V gene sequence: CDR1 SQVTM, CDR2 ANQGSEA. The CDR3 sequence is 16 residues long. CDR3 sequence: CSAPGLAGGPSGTQYF. As DNA, the CDR3 is TGCAGCGCACCGGGACTAGCGGGAGGGCCCTCGGGAACGCAGTATTTT.

This clonotype was counted between two and nine times. The chain joins TRBV20-1 to TRBJ1-2; D unclear. Germline loops: CDR1 DFQATT, CDR2 SNEGSKA (reference sequence). The V and J ends lost 6 bases and 2 bases respectively, with 10 bases between them. The CDR3 length is 12 residues. CDR3 nucleotides: TGCAGTGCGCAGGAGTCGAACTATGGCTACACCTTC. Amino acid sequence: CSAQESNYGYTF.

There are a few counts of this clonotype. This chain joins TRBV4-1 and TRBJ2-1; 10 bases agree with TRBD2. CDR1 MGHRA and CDR2 YSYEKL come from the germline V gene. Germline trimming cut 0 bases from V and 7 bases from J; bases unmatched to any gene: 15. This CDR3 contains 19 residues. Here the CDR3 reads CASSQDPLTGLAFSNEQFF. CDR3 coding DNA: TGCGCCAGCAGCCAAGACCCACTTACGGGACTAGCGTTTTCGAATGAGCAGTTCTTC.

The chain links TRBV6-2 or TRBV6-3 to TRBJ1-6, with a possible D match to TRBD1 (5 bases). V lost 0 bases, J lost 10 bases, and 13 bases lay in between. In germline, CDR1 is MNHEY, CDR2 SVGEGT. This CDR3 has 15 amino acids. Here the CDR3 reads CASSYSGTVKSPLHF. The CDR3 DNA reads as TGTGCCAGCAGTTACTCCGGGACGGTAAAGTCACCCCTCCACTTT.

This chain links TRBV14 with TRBJ1-1, with D maybe TRBD1 (6 bases). The germline CDR1 and CDR2 sequences are SGHDN and FVKESK. Trimming took 5 bases from V and 1 from J, leaving 14 bases between them. CDR3 length: 15 residues. The CDR3 DNA reads TGTGCCAGCAGCTACGCCGGGACACCGAACACTGAAGCTTTCTTT. This codes for CASSYAGTPNTEAFF.

The chain uses TRBV27 and TRBJ1-1; D remains ambiguous. This CDR3 is 13 amino acids long. With 3 bases removed from V and 5 bases from J, the gap between germline ends came to 10 bases. CDR1 and CDR2 from the germline V gene are MNHEY and SMNVEV (reference sequence). The CDR3 bases are TGTGCCAGCAGTTTGGTGTACGAGACTGAAGCTTTCTTT. Translation gives CASSLVYETEAFF.